This T cell receptor (beta chain) is drawn from a study of blood T cell repertoires in COVID-19. In the study overall: Samples of COVID-19 (acute and convalescent) were obtained from the United States, Italy and Spain. T cells, B-cell-depleted T cells, or PBMCs provided the cDNA or gDNA that served as material.

V dropped 8 bases and J dropped 2 bases, with 13 bases sitting between them. The germline gives CDR1 SNHLY, CDR2 FYNNEI. This CDR3 region has 13 residues. Assay: immunoSEQ multiplex PCR; the TCRdb copy retains only in-frame clones and omits some. The sample has 70,000 to 90,000 clones; 65% to 90% are singletons. It was during active infection that Seattle patients were enrolled and then longitudinally followed. This receptor was identified in a man aged 45-65 years with COVID-19, enrolled during active disease. The source material was peripheral blood. This rearrangement joins TRBV2 to TRBJ2-7, with no clear D. The CDR3 reads CASAGRGTYEQYF. The CDR3, as DNA: TGTGCCAGCGCTGGTCGAGGCACCTACGAGCAGTACTTC.